Listed here are 29 T cell receptor beta chains from one sample, sequenced in a study of blood T cell repertoires in COVID-19. This table comes from immunoSEQ multiplex PCR, and its TCRdb copy is limited to in-frame clones, with some not included. Found here are 180,000 or so clones, roughly 79% of them singletons; the top ten hold about 11%. Sample: peripheral blood. All receptors come from a woman aged 40 to 50 with COVID-19, enrolled during active disease.

The chain has TRBV5-6 and TRBJ2-7, with D tentatively TRBD2 (6 bases). This CDR3 has 13 amino acids. Germline-derived CDR1 and CDR2 are SGHDT and YYEEEE. Trimming shortened V by 0 bases and J by 5 bases, and 9 bases separated the two germline ends. CDR3 coding DNA: TGTGCCAGCAGCTTGGCTGGGGAGGACGAGCAGTACTTC. This codes for CASSLAGEDEQYF.

V is TRBV7-9 and J is TRBJ1-1, with D perhaps TRBD1 (6 bases). Trimming removed 1 base from V and 7 bases from J, with 13 bases in between. The CDR3 runs to 14 residues. The V gene's germline CDR1 is SEHNR and CDR2 FQNEAQ (reference sequence). CDR3 DNA: TGTGCCAGCAGCTTAGAATCAAGGGGGAGTGAAGCTTTCTTT. Translating gives CASSLESRGSEAFF.

The chain couples TRBV24-1 to TRBJ2-1; possibly TRBD2 for D (6 bases). The CDR3 totals 12 residues. V lost 9 bases and J lost 5, with 10 bases in between. Germline-derived CDR1 and CDR2 are KGHDR and SFDVKD. CDR3 in amino acids: CATSGGNNEQFF. Here the CDR3 DNA reads TGTGCCACCTCCGGCGGGAACAATGAGCAGTTCTTC.

The chain employs TRBV19 and TRBJ1-1; D may be TRBD1 (5 bases). This CDR3 is built from 13 residues. Per the germline V gene, CDR1 is LNHDA and CDR2 is SQIVND (reference sequence). The V and J ends lost 5 bases and 10 bases respectively, with 17 bases between them. The CDR3 DNA reads as TGTGCCAGTAGTTCGGGGCCGGGGGTCGGAGCTTTCTTT. Protein product: CASSSGPGVGAFF.

The chain is built from TRBV14 and TRBJ1-1, with D perhaps TRBD1 (5 bases). The V and J ends lost 4 bases and 5 bases respectively, with 20 bases between them. Germline CDR1 reads SGHDN; CDR2 reads FVKESK. This CDR3 is 16 amino acids long. The CDR3 region is CASSPHYGGLGTEAFF. CDR3 sequence (DNA): TGTGCCAGCAGCCCCCACTACGGGGGTTTGGGGACTGAAGCTTTCTTT.

This clone was seen ten or more times. This sequence joins TRBV19 and TRBJ2-7, with 10 bases fitting TRBD2. Per germline, CDR1 LNHDA and CDR2 SQIVND (reference sequence). Trimming removed 7 bases from V and 7 bases from J; junction bases left unmatched: 13. This CDR3 comprises 15 residues. CDR3 residues: CASNRESGRACEQYF. The CDR3 DNA is TGTGCCAGTAACAGAGAAAGCGGGAGGGCCTGTGAGCAGTACTTC.

In DNA form, the CDR3 reads TGTGCCAGCAGCGAGACGGGGGGCAGCACCGGGGAGCTGTTTTTT. Protein sequence: CASSETGGSTGELFF. V and J are TRBV9 and TRBJ2-2; maybe TRBD2 (7 bases). V shed 3 bases and J shed 4 bases, with 13 bases lying between them. The V gene's germline CDR1 is SGDLS and CDR2 YYNGEE. The CDR3 covers 15 residues.

In its sample, this clone was seen many times. CDR3 sequence: CASSQSGRLYNEQFF. For the CDR3, the DNA is TGTGCCAGCAGCCAGAGCGGGAGGCTCTACAATGAGCAGTTCTTC. V gene TRBV7-9 combines with J gene TRBJ2-1, with 9 bases matching TRBD2. The length of the CDR3 is 15 residues. Germline V CDR1 and CDR2: SEHNR, FQNEAQ (reference sequence). The V segment lost 5 bases and the J segment 3 bases; nucleotides outside the gene matches: 5.

The chain combines TRBV4-1 with TRBJ1-4; no definite D call. Germline V CDR1 and CDR2: MGHRA, YSYEKL. The CDR3 loop spans 16 amino acids. V was trimmed by 0 bases and J by 8 bases, leaving 16 bases between them. The CDR3 reads CASSQELAGLSEKLFF. In DNA, the CDR3 is TGCGCCAGCAGCCAAGAACTGGCGGGGTTAAGCGAAAAACTGTTTTTT.

This clone has only a few counts. The gene calls are TRBV6-2 or TRBV6-3 and TRBJ1-1, with 9 bases fitting TRBD1. CDR1 and CDR2 (germline): MNHEY, SVGEGT. The J segment lost 1 base and the V segment lost 6 bases, leaving 9 bases of the junction unmatched. This CDR3 has 16 residues. CDR3 in amino acids: CASRYTGGSGNTEAFF. As DNA, the CDR3 is TGTGCCAGCAGATACACAGGGGGCAGCGGGAACACTGAAGCTTTCTTT.

The rearrangement joins TRBV29-1 to TRBJ2-3; D is unresolved. Trimming stripped 7 bases from V and 5 bases from J, with 13 bases between. This CDR3 contains 12 residues. Germline V lookup: CDR1 SQVTM, CDR2 ANQGSEA. Here the CDR3 reads CSARPGGDTQYF. Written as DNA, the CDR3 is TGCAGCGCCAGACCAGGTGGAGATACGCAGTATTTT.

The rearrangement links TRBV18 to TRBJ1-4; 7 bases map to TRBD1. V dropped 0 bases and J dropped 5; count of bases not matched to a gene: 3. Germline V gives CDR1 KGHSH, CDR2 LQKENI. This CDR3 is built from 15 residues. In nucleotides, the CDR3 is TGTGCCAGCTCACCACCGGGACAGCAAAATGAAAAACTGTTTTTT. Translating gives CASSPPGQQNEKLFF.

The chain combines TRBV7-2 with TRBJ1-6; TRBD1 matches 7 bases. Germline lookup yields CDR1 SGHTA and CDR2 FQGNSA. The J segment lost 10 bases and the V segment lost 5 bases, leaving 8 bases of the junction unmatched. CDR3 length: 14 amino acids. The CDR3 nucleotides read TGTGCCAGCAGCCCGACAGGGACTGGATCACCCCTCCACTTT. It yields the protein CASSPTGTGSPLHF.

This sequence joins TRBV19 and TRBJ1-1; maybe TRBD1 (5 bases). The CDR3 runs to 16 residues. The germline V and J ends were trimmed by 4 bases and 4 bases, with 19 bases remaining between them. CDR1 is LNHDA and CDR2 is SQIVND in the germline V gene (reference sequence). CDR3 protein: CASSTNSGGFGTEAFF. In DNA form, the CDR3 reads TGTGCCAGTAGTACCAACTCGGGGGGATTTGGCACTGAAGCTTTCTTT.

This clone showed up just once. The V gene is TRBV6-6, the J gene TRBJ2-2, with 13 nucleotides matching TRBD2. Trimming cost V 6 bases and J 2 bases; bases outside gene matches: 9. The V gene's germline CDR1 is MNHNY and CDR2 SVGAGI (reference sequence). The CDR3 contains 18 residues. CDR3 coding DNA: TGTGCCAGCAGCCGACTAGCGGGGGGACAATTTAACACCGGGGAGCTGTTTTTT. As protein: CASSRLAGGQFNTGELFF.

The gene calls are TRBV5-6 and TRBJ1-2; TRBD1 matches at 11 bases. The CDR3 loop spans 14 amino acids. With V trimmed by 4 bases and J by 5 bases, 4 bases remained unmatched. Germline CDR1 SGHDT, CDR2 YYEEEE. Here the CDR3 reads CASSTGQGVYGYTF. CDR3 sequence (DNA): TGTGCCAGCAGCACGGGACAGGGGGTTTATGGCTACACCTTC.

V and J are TRBV7-2 and TRBJ2-1; possibly TRBD1 for D (6 bases). This CDR3 has 13 amino acids. The V end lost 8 bases, the J end lost 7 bases, and 15 bases lay between the germline ends. The V gene's germline CDR1 is SGHTA and CDR2 FQGNSA. The CDR3 protein is CASGDRQGNEQFF. Here the CDR3 DNA reads TGTGCCAGCGGAGATCGCCAGGGGAATGAGCAGTTCTTC.

The J gene is TRBJ1-2, the V gene TRBV10-2; D ambiguous. This CDR3 is 13 amino acids long. CDR1 and CDR2 from the germline V gene are WSHSY and SAAADI. Trimming cost V 2 bases and J 7 bases, with 11 bases left between them. As DNA, the CDR3 is TGCGCCAGCAGTGAGAGCTCCCGATCTGGCTACACCTTC. Protein: CASSESSRSGYTF.

The sample holds one count of this clone. The V gene is TRBV12-3 or TRBV12-4, the J gene TRBJ1-4; possible D gene TRBD1, 6 bases. CDR3 length: 13 amino acids. Deletions cut 5 bases from V and 8 bases from J, with 12 bases between. The CDR3 region has the DNA TGTGCCAGCAGTACAGGGATGGGGGAAAAACTGTTTTTT. Its translation: CASSTGMGEKLFF.

J is TRBJ2-1 and V is TRBV4-2; 13 bases align to TRBD2. J was trimmed by 8 bases and V by 5 bases; bases with no gene match: 6. This CDR3 comprises 15 residues. Germline V CDR1 and CDR2: LGHNA, YNFKEQ. The CDR3: CASSDGLAGVYEQFF. In DNA form, the CDR3 reads TGTGCCAGCAGCGATGGACTAGCGGGGGTCTATGAGCAGTTCTTC.

CDR3 residues: CASSLNQANTEAFF. The CDR3 nucleotides are TGTGCCAGCAGCTTGAATCAGGCGAACACTGAAGCTTTCTTT. V usage is TRBV11-2 and J usage is TRBJ1-1; no firm D call. V shed 3 bases and J shed 1 base, with 9 bases lying between them. Germline loops: CDR1 SGHAT, CDR2 FQNNGV. There are 14 residues in the CDR3.

This chain connects TRBV19 to TRBJ2-1; possible D gene TRBD2, 5 bases. The CDR3 length is 16 residues. V was pared by 1 base and J by 1 base, with 11 bases between. Germline V gene sequence: CDR1 LNHDA, CDR2 SQIVND (reference sequence). CDR3 nucleotides: TGTGCCAGTAGTATAGGAGGTGGGGAGTCCTACAATGAGCAGTTCTTC. It codes for CASSIGGGESYNEQFF.

V usage is TRBV6-1 and J usage is TRBJ1-1; D gene unclear. V lost 2 bases to trimming and J lost 0 bases, with 7 bases between them. The germline V gene has CDR1 MNHNS and CDR2 SASEGT. The CDR3 runs 14 residues. The DNA of the CDR3 is TGTGCCAGCAGTGAATGGCTCTTGAACACTGAAGCTTTCTTT. This translates into CASSEWLLNTEAFF.

The chain couples TRBV25-1 to TRBJ1-1; weak D call: TRBD1 (5 bases). V lost 4 bases to trimming and J lost 5 bases, with 11 bases between them. CDR1 and CDR2 from the germline V gene are MGHDK and SYGVNS. The length of the CDR3 is 13 residues. Here the CDR3 DNA reads TGTGCCAGCAGTGCCCAGACAGTTACTGAAGCTTTCTTT. Its protein product is CASSAQTVTEAFF.

This clone has only a few counts. Distinct nucleotide sequences in the sample also encode this CDR3. Written as DNA, the CDR3 is TGTGCCAGCAGGGACAGGGATAATCAGCCCCAGCATTTT. Translating it yields CASRDRDNQPQHF. The chain recombines TRBV6-5 with TRBJ1-5; 8 positions agree with TRBD1. The CDR3 loop spans 13 amino acids. With V trimmed by 6 bases and J by 4 bases, 2 bases remained unmatched. CDR1 MNHEY and CDR2 SVGAGI come from the germline V gene.

CDR3 region: CASSIGQSNEKLFF. The CDR3 coding sequence is TGTGCCAGTAGTATAGGACAGTCAAATGAAAAACTGTTTTTT. This chain uses TRBV19 with TRBJ1-4, with D perhaps matching TRBD1 (5 bases). The CDR3 extends over 14 amino acids. Trimming cost V 1 base and J 5 bases, with 8 bases left between them. Looked up from germline, CDR1 is LNHDA and CDR2 is SQIVND (reference sequence).

The V gene is TRBV11-2, the J gene TRBJ2-2; 8 bases match TRBD1. Unmatched junction bases numbered 5, after V lost 2 bases and J lost 6 bases. Germline V gene data show CDR1 as SGHAT and CDR2 as FQNNGV. There are 15 residues in the CDR3. The CDR3 loop is CASSLTQGAAGELFF. CDR3 sequence (DNA): TGTGCCAGCAGCTTAACCCAGGGGGCAGCCGGGGAGCTGTTTTTT.

The chain has TRBV9 and TRBJ1-3, with D possibly matching TRBD1 (5 bases). CDR1 is SGDLS, CDR2 YYNGEE, per germline. The CDR3 consists of 16 residues. V gave up 1 base and J gave up 5 bases, with 16 bases separating them. As DNA, the CDR3 is TGTGCCAGCAGCGTAAACCCCGGGGAGGACAGAAACACCATATATTTT. It codes for CASSVNPGEDRNTIYF.

The V and J genes are TRBV14 and TRBJ1-2; the D gene is possibly TRBD1 (5 bases). V was pared by 1 base and J by 6 bases, with 18 bases between. The CDR3 extends over 16 amino acids. Germline loops: CDR1 SGHDN, CDR2 FVKESK. CDR3 sequence reads: CASSQVTQSGLDGYTF. The CDR3 region has the DNA TGTGCCAGCAGCCAAGTAACGCAGTCGGGACTAGATGGCTACACCTTC.